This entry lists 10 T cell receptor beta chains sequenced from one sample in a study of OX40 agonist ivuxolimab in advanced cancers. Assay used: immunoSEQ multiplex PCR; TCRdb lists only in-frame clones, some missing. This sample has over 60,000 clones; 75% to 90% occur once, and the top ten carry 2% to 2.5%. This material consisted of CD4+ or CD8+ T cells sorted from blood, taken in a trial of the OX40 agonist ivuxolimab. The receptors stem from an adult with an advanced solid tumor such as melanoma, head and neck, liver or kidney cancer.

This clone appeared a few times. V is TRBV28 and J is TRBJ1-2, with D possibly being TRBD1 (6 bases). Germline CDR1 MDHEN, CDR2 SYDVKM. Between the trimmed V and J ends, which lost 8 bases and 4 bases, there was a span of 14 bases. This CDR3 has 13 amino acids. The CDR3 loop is CASRTDRFYGYTF. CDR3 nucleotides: TGTGCCAGCCGTACCGACAGGTTCTATGGCTACACCTTC.

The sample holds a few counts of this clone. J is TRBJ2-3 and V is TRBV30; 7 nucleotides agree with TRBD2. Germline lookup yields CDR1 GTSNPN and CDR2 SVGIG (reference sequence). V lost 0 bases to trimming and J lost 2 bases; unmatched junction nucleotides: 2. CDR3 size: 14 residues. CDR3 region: CAWSVRGITDTQYF. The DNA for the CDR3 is TGTGCCTGGAGTGTGCGGGGGATCACAGATACGCAGTATTTT.

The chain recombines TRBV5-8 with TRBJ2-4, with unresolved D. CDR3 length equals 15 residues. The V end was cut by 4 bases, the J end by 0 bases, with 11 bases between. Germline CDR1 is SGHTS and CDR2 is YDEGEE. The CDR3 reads CASSARLLAKNIQYF. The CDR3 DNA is TGTGCCAGCAGCGCTCGGCTTTTAGCCAAAAACATTCAGTACTTC.

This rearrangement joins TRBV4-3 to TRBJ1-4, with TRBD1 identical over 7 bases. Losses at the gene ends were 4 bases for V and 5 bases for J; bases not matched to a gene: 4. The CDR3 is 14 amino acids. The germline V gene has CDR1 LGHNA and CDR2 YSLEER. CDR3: CASSRQGPNEKLFF. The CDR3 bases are TGCGCCAGCAGCCGACAGGGCCCCAATGAAAAACTGTTTTTT.

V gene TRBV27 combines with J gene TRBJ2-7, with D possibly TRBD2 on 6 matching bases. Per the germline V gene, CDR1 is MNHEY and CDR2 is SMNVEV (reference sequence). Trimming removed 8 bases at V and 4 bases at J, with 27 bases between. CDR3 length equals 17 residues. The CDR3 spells CASDRDFNNRRGYEQYF. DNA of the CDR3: TGTGCCAGCGACCGGGACTTCAACAACAGGAGGGGATACGAGCAGTACTTC.

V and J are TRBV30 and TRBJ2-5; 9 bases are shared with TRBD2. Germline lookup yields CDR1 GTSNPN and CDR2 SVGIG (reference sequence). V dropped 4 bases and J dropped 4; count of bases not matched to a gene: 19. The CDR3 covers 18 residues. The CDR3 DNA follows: TGTGCCTGGAAAAGGCGGGAGGGCCTGATCGTACTCCGAGAGACCCAGTACTTC. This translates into CAWKRREGLIVLRETQYF. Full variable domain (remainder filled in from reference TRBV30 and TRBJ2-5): SQTIHQWPATLVQPVGSPLSLECTVEGTSNPNLYWYRQAAGRGLQLLFYSVGIGQISSEVPQNLSASRPQDRQFILSSKKLLLSDSGFYLCAWKRREGLIVLRETQYFGPGTRLLVL.

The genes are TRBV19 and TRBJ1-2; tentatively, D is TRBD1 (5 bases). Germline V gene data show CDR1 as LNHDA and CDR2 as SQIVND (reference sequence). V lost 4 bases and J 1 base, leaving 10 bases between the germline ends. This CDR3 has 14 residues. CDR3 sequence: CASSKDRRNYGYTF. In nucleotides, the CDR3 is TGTGCCAGTAGTAAAGACAGACGTAACTATGGCTACACCTTC.

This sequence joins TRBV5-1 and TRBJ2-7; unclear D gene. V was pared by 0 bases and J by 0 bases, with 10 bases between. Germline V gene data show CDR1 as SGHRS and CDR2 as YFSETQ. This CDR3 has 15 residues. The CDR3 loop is CASSLEDTVSYEQYF. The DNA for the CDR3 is TGCGCCAGCAGCTTGGAAGATACAGTCTCCTACGAGCAGTACTTC.

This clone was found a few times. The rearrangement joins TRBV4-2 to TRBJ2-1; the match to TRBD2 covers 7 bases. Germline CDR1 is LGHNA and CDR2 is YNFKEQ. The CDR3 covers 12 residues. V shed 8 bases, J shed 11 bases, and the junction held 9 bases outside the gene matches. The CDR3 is CASGEGSRQQFF. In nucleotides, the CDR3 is TGTGCCAGCGGGGAGGGTAGCCGGCAGCAGTTCTTC.

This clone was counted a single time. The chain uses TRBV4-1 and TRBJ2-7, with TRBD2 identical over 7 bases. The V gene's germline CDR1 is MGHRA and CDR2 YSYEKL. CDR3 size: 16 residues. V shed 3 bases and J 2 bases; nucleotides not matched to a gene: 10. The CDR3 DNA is TGCGCCAGCAGCCACCCCGAGGGACTAATGACCTACGAGCAGTACTTC. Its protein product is CASSHPEGLMTYEQYF.